The 12 T cell receptor beta chains given below trace back to one sample, sequenced in a study of blood T cell repertoires in COVID-19. Some clones are missing from TCRdb's copy, which holds only in-frame ones; the method was immunoSEQ multiplex PCR. The sample has around 80,000 clones, roughly 86% seen once. The sample consisted of peripheral blood. The source is a man of 80 years or more with active or convalescent COVID-19.

The CDR3 DNA is TGTGCCAGCTCACCGCTGGGACTAGATGCGAATGAGCAGTTCTTC. Amino acids: CASSPLGLDANEQFF. The chain is built from TRBV18 and TRBJ2-1, with 8 bases aligning to TRBD2. Germline CDR1 is KGHSH and CDR2 is LQKENI. V lost 3 bases, J lost 7 bases, and 8 bases stayed unmatched. The CDR3 consists of 15 residues.

The chain joins TRBV27 to TRBJ2-2; 8 positions agree with TRBD1. Germline V gene data show CDR1 as MNHEY and CDR2 as SMNVEV (reference sequence). V lost 5 bases, J lost 4 bases, and 6 bases stayed unmatched. The CDR3 is 15 residues long. For the CDR3, the DNA is TGTGCCAGCAGTCCGGACAGGGTAACCACCGGGGAGCTGTTTTTT. It yields the protein CASSPDRVTTGELFF.

The chain has TRBV5-1 and TRBJ2-1; TRBD2 matches at 9 bases. V was clipped by 0 bases and J by 8 bases; unmatched bases: 3. This CDR3 has 14 amino acids. CDR1 SGHRS and CDR2 YFSETQ come from the germline V gene. CDR3 amino acids: CASSLERTSDEQFF. For the CDR3, the DNA is TGCGCCAGCAGCTTGGAAAGGACTAGCGATGAGCAGTTCTTC.

The rearrangement joins TRBV18 to TRBJ1-3, with 7 bases fitting TRBD1. Germline V gene data show CDR1 as KGHSH and CDR2 as LQKENI. There are 14 residues in the CDR3. J lost 3 bases, V lost 3 bases, and 2 bases had no gene match. CDR3 residues: CASSPDRSGNTIYF. The CDR3 nucleotides are TGTGCCAGCTCACCGGACAGGAGTGGAAACACCATATATTTT.

V gene TRBV19 combines with J gene TRBJ2-3; 10 nucleotides match TRBD1. This CDR3 is 13 amino acids long. From germline, CDR1 is LNHDA and CDR2 SQIVND (reference sequence). The trim removed 8 bases at V and 3 bases at J, leaving 2 bases unmatched. The CDR3 region has the DNA TGTGCCAGTGGGGGACAGGGGACAGATACGCAGTATTTT. It codes for CASGGQGTDTQYF.

The chain combines TRBV5-6 with TRBJ1-1; D uncertain. CDR3 length: 16 residues. V was trimmed by 0 bases and J by 0 bases, leaving 12 bases between them. Germline V gene sequence: CDR1 SGHDT, CDR2 YYEEEE. CDR3 in DNA: TGTGCCAGCAGCTTGGAGAACAGCCCCCTGAACACTGAAGCTTTCTTT. As protein: CASSLENSPLNTEAFF.

This chain uses TRBV7-5 with TRBJ2-7; no check of the table's D call, TRBD2, against the DNA was made. TRBV7-5 is reported as a pseudogene. The CDR3 has 13 residues. The CDR3 DNA reads TGTGTCAGAAGACGCGGGACCACCTACGAGCAGTACGTC. It is translated as CVRRRGTTYEQYV.

The V gene is TRBV12-5, the J gene TRBJ1-6; TRBD1 agrees at 10 bases. Germline CDR1 and CDR2: LGHNT and FRNRAP. V lost 5 bases to trimming and J lost 8 bases; unmatched junction nucleotides: 15. This CDR3 region has 18 residues. The CDR3 region has the DNA TGTGCTAGTGGTCCTGTAGAACCGGGACAGGGGCTCGATTCACCCCTCCACTTT. Its protein product is CASGPVEPGQGLDSPLHF.

The V call is TRBV28, the J call TRBJ1-3; D gene unclear. The CDR3 runs to 14 residues. Germline V CDR1 and CDR2: MDHEN, SYDVKM. V was clipped by 2 bases and J by 4 bases, with 9 bases between them. The CDR3 here is CASSLGSIGNTIYF. Written as DNA, the CDR3 is TGTGCCAGCAGTTTAGGTTCTATCGGAAACACCATATATTTT.

This chain uses TRBV27 with TRBJ2-4, with D perhaps matching TRBD1 (6 bases). The CDR3 is made up of 19 amino acids. V gave up 5 bases and J gave up 0 bases, with 23 bases separating them. Germline values: CDR1 MNHEY, CDR2 SMNVEV (reference sequence). CDR3 sequence reads: CASSPRKQTGGIAKNIQYF. The CDR3, as DNA: TGTGCCAGCAGTCCCCGAAAACAGACAGGAGGCATAGCCAAAAACATTCAGTACTTC.

The rearrangement joins TRBV3-1 (or the pseudogene TRBV3-2) to TRBJ2-3; TRBD2 matches 11 bases. Unmatched junction bases numbered 9, after V lost 5 bases and J lost 5 bases. The CDR3 is 16 amino acids. CDR1 LGHDT and CDR2 YNNKEL come from the germline V gene (reference sequence). CDR3: CASSASSGTSGDTQYF. CDR3 bases: TGTGCCAGCAGCGCATCCTCCGGGACTAGCGGAGATACGCAGTATTTT.

On this clone: Other DNA sequences in this sample translate to the same CDR3. V and J are TRBV29-1 and TRBJ1-4, with unresolved D. V was trimmed by 6 bases and J by 6 bases, leaving 11 bases between them. Germline V CDR1 and CDR2: SQVTM, ANQGSEA. This CDR3 comprises 12 residues. CDR3 region: CSVRGGDEKLFF. CDR3 in DNA: TGCAGCGTGAGAGGCGGGGATGAAAAACTGTTTTTT.